Below, 5 T cell receptor beta chains from the same sample are listed, as sequenced in a study of cytomegalovirus exposure and HLA in healthy donors. The PCR had 60 Vbeta and 13 Jbeta primers. Sequenced by immunoSEQ multiplex PCR; TCRdb stores in-frame clones only, minus some. The sample holds approximately 150,000 clones, 75% seen once. The sequencing sample was made of PBMCs. These receptors were taken from a female donor in good health and CMV-seronegative.

The rearrangement links TRBV7-2 to TRBJ2-1; the match to TRBD1 covers 9 bases. The CDR3 sequence is 15 residues long. The ends lost 5 bases at V and 2 bases at J; junction bases unmatched: 4. Germline CDR1 is SGHTA and CDR2 is FQGNSA. Here the CDR3 reads CASSQDRGTYNEQFF. In DNA, the CDR3 is TGTGCCAGCAGCCAGGACAGGGGAACCTACAATGAGCAGTTCTTC.

This clone was seen only a few times. The rearrangement uses TRBV30 and TRBJ1-1; no firm D call. Germline V lookup: CDR1 GTSNPN, CDR2 SVGIG (reference sequence). The V and J ends lost 3 bases and 0 bases respectively, with 8 bases between them. The CDR3 length is 13 residues. The CDR3 DNA follows: TGTGCCTGGAGGAGGAACGTGAACACTGAAGCTTTCTTT. This encodes CAWRRNVNTEAFF.

The genes are TRBV5-1 and TRBJ1-2; no reliable D call. Looked up from germline, CDR1 is SGHRS and CDR2 is YFSETQ. V lost 4 bases, J lost 0 bases, and 10 bases lay in between. This CDR3 spans 14 amino acids. Here the CDR3 reads CASSPLTANYGYTF. The CDR3 nucleotides are TGCGCCAGCAGCCCCCTTACTGCTAACTATGGCTACACCTTC. The whole variable domain, remainder taken from reference TRBV5-1 and TRBJ1-2, is KAGVTQTPRYLIKTRGQQVTLSCSPISGHRSVSWYQQTPGQGLQFLFEYFSETQRNKGNFPGRFSGRQFSNSRSEMNVSTLELGDSALYLCASSPLTANYGYTFGSGTRLTVV.

The J gene is TRBJ2-5, the V gene TRBV29-1, with 9 bases identical to TRBD2. Germline V gene sequence: CDR1 SQVTM, CDR2 ANQGSEA. Losses at the gene ends were 3 bases for V and 1 base for J; bases not matched to a gene: 6. The CDR3 loop spans 15 amino acids. In DNA form, the CDR3 reads TGCAGCGTTGATGGCCTAGCGGGGCTCCAAGAGACCCAGTACTTC. It specifies CSVDGLAGLQETQYF. Full variable domain (outside the CDR3, taken from reference TRBV29-1 and TRBJ2-5): SAVISQKPSRDICQRGTSLTIQCQVDSQVTMMFWYRQQPGQSLTLIATANQGSEATYESGFVIDKFPISRPNLTFSTLTVSNMSPEDSSIYLCSVDGLAGLQETQYFGPGTRLLVL.

The V call is TRBV5-4, the J call TRBJ2-2, with 8 bases fitting TRBD2. Per the germline V gene, CDR1 is SGHNT and CDR2 is YYREEE (reference sequence). This CDR3 has 14 residues. Trimming cost V 6 bases and J 5 bases; bases outside gene matches: 6. The CDR3 reads CASNPPGGTGELFF. The CDR3 nucleotides read TGTGCCAGCAACCCTCCGGGGGGGACCGGGGAGCTGTTTTTT. Combining the CDR3 with reference TRBV5-4 and TRBJ2-2 gives the whole variable domain ETGVTQSPTHLIKTRGQQVTLRCSSQSGHNTVSWYQQALGQGPQFIFQYYREEENGRGNFPPRFSGLQFPNYSSELNVNALELDDSALYLCASNPPGGTGELFFGEGSRLTVL.